This T cell receptor (beta chain) was identified during a study of CD8 T cells in Susac syndrome. Study information: Within the sequenced Susac syndrome patient group, over 5 exhibited active disease and about 8 were in remission. Susac syndrome patients were untreated, on corticosteroids with some adding intravenous immunoglobulin, or on intravenous immunoglobulin only. Findings and caveats of the study: Susac-specific public clones were found in both the total CD8+ and the CD8+ TEMRA repertoires, with sixteen in the former and roughly five in the latter. TCR sequencing and HLA analysis covered a relatively small number of individuals.

This clonotype was seen once. Antigen unknown. Roughly 0.45 to 1 ug RNA was reverse transcribed with random hexamers. TCRdb re-called the immunoSEQ multiplex PCR reads with MiXCR, one entry per CDR3 protein. The sample has 100,000 to 150,000 distinct CDR3 sequences; around 94% are singletons. Germline V gives CDR1 LGHDT, CDR2 YNNKEL (reference sequence). The V and J ends lost 4 bases and 0 bases respectively, with 16 bases between them. CDR3 length equals 16 residues. V is TRBV3-1 and J is TRBJ2-7, with a tentative D call TRBD2 (5 bases). The origin of this receptor is a human donor with Susac syndrome. The material sequenced was CD8+ T cells from PBMCs. The CDR3 DNA follows: TGTGCCAGCAGCCCGAGGGAAGGGATAAGCTCCTACGAGCAGTACTTC. It specifies CASSPREGISSYEQYF.